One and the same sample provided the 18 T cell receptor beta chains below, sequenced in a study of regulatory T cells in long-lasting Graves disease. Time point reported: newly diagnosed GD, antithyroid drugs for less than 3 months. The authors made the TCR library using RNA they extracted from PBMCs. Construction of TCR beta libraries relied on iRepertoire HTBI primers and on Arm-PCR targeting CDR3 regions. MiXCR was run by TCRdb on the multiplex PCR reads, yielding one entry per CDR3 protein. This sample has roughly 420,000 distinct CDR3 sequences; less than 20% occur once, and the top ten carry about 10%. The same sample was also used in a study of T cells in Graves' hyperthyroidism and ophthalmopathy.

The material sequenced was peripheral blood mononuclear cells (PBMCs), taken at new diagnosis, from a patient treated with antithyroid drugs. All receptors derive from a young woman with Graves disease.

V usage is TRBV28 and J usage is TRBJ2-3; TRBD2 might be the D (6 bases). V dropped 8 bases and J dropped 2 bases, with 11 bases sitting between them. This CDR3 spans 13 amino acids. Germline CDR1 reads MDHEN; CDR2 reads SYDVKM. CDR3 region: CASLGGDTDTQYF. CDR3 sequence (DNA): TGTGCCAGCTTGGGGGGTGACACAGATACGCAGTATTTT.

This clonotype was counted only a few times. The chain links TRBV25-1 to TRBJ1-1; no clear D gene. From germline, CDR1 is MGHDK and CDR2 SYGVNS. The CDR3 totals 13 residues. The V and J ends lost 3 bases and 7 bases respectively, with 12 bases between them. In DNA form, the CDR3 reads TGTGCCAGCAGTGATACTCCGGACCGTGAAGCTTTCTTT. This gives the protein CASSDTPDREAFF.

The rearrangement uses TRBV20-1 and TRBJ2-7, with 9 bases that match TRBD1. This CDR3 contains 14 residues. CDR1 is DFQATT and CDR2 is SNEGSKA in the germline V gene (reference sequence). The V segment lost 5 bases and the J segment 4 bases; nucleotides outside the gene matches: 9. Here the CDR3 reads CSAEDGQGLYEQYF. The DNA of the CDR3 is TGCAGTGCTGAGGACGGACAGGGGTTATACGAGCAGTACTTC.

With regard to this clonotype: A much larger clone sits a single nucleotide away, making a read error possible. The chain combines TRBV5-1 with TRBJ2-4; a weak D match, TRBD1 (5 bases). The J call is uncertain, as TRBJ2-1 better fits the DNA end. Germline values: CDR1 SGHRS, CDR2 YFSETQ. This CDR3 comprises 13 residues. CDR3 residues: CASSLRQRLGQFF. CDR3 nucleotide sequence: TGCGCCAGCAGCTTAAGACAGAGACTTGGGCAGTTCTTC.

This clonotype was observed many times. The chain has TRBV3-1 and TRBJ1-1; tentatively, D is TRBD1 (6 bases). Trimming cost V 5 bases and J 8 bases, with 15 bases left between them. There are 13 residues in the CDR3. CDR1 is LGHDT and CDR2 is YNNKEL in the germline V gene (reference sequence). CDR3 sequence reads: CASSLQGPGEAFF. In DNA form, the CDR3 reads TGTGCCAGCAGCTTACAGGGCCCGGGCGAAGCTTTCTTT.

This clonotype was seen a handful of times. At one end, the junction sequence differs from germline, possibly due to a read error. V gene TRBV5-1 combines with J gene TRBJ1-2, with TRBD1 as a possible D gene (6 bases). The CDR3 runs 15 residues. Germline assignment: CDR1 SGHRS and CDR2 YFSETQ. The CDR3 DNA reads TGTGCCAGCATCAAAGGGGGGGGAGGACTATATGGCTACACCTTC. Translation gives CASIKGGGGLYGYTF.

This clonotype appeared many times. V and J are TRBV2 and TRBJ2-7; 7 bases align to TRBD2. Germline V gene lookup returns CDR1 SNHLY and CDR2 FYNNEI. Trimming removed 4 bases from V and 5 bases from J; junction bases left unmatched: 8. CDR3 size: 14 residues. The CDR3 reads CASSVQSGNNEQYF. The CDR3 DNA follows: TGTGCCAGCAGTGTGCAAAGCGGGAACAACGAGCAGTACTTC.

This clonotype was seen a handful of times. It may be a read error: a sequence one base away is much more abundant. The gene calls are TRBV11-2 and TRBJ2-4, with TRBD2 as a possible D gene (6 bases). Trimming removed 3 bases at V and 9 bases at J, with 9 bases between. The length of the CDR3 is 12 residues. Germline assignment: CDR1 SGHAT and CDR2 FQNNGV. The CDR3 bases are TGTGCCAGCAGCTTTGGGGGGAGCATTCAGTACTTC. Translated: CASSFGGSIQYF.

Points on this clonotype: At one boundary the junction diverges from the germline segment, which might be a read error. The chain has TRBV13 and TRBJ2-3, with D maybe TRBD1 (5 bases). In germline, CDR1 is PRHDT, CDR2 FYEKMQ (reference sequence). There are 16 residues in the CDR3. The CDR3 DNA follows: TGCGCCAACAGCTTGGGGCAGGTCAGGGGCACAGATACGCAGTATTTT. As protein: CANSLGQVRGTDTQYF.

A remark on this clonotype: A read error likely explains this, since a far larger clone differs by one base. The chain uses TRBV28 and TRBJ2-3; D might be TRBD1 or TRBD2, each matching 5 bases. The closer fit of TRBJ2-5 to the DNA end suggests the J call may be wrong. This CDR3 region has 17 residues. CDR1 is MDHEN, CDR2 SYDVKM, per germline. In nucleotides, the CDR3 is TGTGCCAGCAAAGCCGGGGCTAGCAGGACGCCACCCTGGACCCAGTACTTC. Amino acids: CASKAGASRTPPWTQYF.

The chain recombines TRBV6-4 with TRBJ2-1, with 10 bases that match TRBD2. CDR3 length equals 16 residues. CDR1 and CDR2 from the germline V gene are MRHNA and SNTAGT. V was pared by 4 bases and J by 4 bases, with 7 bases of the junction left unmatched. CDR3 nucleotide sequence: TGTGCCAGCAGTGCCAATGGACTAGCGGCTTACAATGAGCAGTTCTTC. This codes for CASSANGLAAYNEQFF.

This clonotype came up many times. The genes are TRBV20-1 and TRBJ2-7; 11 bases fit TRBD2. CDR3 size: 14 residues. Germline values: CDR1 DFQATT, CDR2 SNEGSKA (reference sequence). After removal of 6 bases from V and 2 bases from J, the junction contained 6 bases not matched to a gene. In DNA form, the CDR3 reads TGCAGTGCGGCGGGACTAGCGGACCCCTACGAGCAGTACTTC. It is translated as CSAAGLADPYEQYF.

CDR3 DNA sequence: TGCAGCGTTGAAGAGAGGGTACAGGGGGCACCCCCTGTCCCATATGAGCAGTTCTTC. This sequence encodes CSVEERVQGAPPVPYEQFF. This chain connects TRBV29-1 to TRBJ2-1, with 9 nucleotides matching TRBD1. The CDR3 covers 19 residues. V was pared by 0 bases and J by 8 bases, with 20 bases of the junction left unmatched. Germline-derived CDR1 and CDR2 are SQVTM and ANQGSEA.

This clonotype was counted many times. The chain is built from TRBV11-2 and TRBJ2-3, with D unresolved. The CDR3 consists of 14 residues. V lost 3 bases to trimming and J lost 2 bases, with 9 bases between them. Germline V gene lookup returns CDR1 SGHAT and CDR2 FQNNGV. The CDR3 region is CASSFRTPTDTQYF. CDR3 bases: TGTGCCAGCAGCTTCAGGACCCCCACAGATACGCAGTATTTT.

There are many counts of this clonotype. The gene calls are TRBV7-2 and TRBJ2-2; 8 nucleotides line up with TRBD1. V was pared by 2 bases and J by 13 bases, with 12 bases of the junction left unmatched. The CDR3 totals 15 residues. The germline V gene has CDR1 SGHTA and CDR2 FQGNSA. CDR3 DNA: TGTGCCAGCAGCTTACTTCCCGGACAGGGCGGAAGGCTGTTTTTT. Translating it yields CASSLLPGQGGRLFF.

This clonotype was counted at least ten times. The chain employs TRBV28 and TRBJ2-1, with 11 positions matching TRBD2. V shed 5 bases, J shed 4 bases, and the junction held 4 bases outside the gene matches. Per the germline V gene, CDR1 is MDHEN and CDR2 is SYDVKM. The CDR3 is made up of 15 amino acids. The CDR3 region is CASSPTSGSYNEQFF. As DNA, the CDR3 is TGTGCCAGCAGTCCCACTAGCGGGAGTTACAATGAGCAGTTCTTC.

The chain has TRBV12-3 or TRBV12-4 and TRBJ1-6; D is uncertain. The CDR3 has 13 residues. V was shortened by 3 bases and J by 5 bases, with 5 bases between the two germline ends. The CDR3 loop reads CASSFQNNSPLHF. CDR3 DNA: TGTGCCAGCAGTTTTCAGAATAATTCACCCCTCCACTTT.

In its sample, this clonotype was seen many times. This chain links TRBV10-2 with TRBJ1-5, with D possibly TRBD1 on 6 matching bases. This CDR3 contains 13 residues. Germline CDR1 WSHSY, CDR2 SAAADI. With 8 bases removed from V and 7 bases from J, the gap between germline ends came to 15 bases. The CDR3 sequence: CASQNRVRQPQHF. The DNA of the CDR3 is TGCGCCAGCCAAAACAGGGTTCGGCAGCCCCAGCATTTT.